Below, 7 T cell receptor beta chains from the same sample are listed, as sequenced in a study of T cell responses to AZD1222 COVID-19 vaccine. Measured with immunoSEQ multiplex PCR; TCRdb has only the in-frame clones, and not every one. The repertoire holds fewer than 120,000 clones, around 81% seen once, with less than 5% in the top ten. Sample: peripheral blood, taken on day 0 of AZD1222 vaccination. These receptor sequences come from an adult in good health.

This clone was seen a few times. The V and J genes are TRBV6-2 or TRBV6-3 and TRBJ2-7; 8 bases line up with TRBD1. This CDR3 is built from 14 residues. Germline loops: CDR1 MNHEY, CDR2 SVGEGT. The junction had 5 bases not matched to a gene; V was cut back by 5 bases and J by 2 bases. DNA for the CDR3: TGTGCCAGCAGTAATGACAGGGGTGCCTACGAGCAGTACTTC. Its protein product is CASSNDRGAYEQYF.

The chain uses TRBV7-3 and TRBJ2-5; maybe TRBD2 (5 bases). The CDR3 extends over 13 amino acids. V dropped 6 bases and J dropped 2 bases, with 10 bases sitting between them. Germline CDR1 is SGHTA and CDR2 is FQGTGA. The CDR3 DNA is TGTGCCAGCAGTGGGAGCCCACAAGAGACCCAGTACTTC. It specifies CASSGSPQETQYF.

The rearrangement uses TRBV14 and TRBJ2-7; D may be TRBD1 or TRBD2 (5 bases each). The V end lost 4 bases, the J end lost 7 bases, and 11 bases lay between the germline ends. The germline CDR1 and CDR2 sequences are SGHDN and FVKESK. CDR3 size: 12 residues. CDR3 in amino acids: CASSPGSGEQYF. Written as DNA, the CDR3 is TGTGCCAGCAGCCCAGGGAGTGGAGAGCAGTACTTC.

The CDR3 region has the DNA TGTGCCAGCAGCCCAAAGAGGGGTTTCGGCAATCAGCCCCAGCATTTT. Translated, it gives CASSPKRGFGNQPQHF. The genes are TRBV28 and TRBJ1-5, with a weak D call TRBD1 (5 bases). The germline V gene has CDR1 MDHEN and CDR2 SYDVKM. This CDR3 region has 16 residues. Deletions cut 6 bases from V and 2 bases from J, with 17 bases between.

V usage is TRBV7-2 and J usage is TRBJ1-5; tentatively, D is TRBD1 (5 bases). Trimming stripped 3 bases from V and 5 bases from J, with 8 bases between. The germline CDR1 and CDR2 sequences are SGHTA and FQGNSA. This CDR3 spans 13 amino acids. CDR3 bases: TGTGCCAGCAGCTTTACGGGGGATCAGCCCCAGCATTTT. This gives the protein CASSFTGDQPQHF.

The V and J genes are TRBV23-1 and TRBJ2-7; no clear D. TRBV23-1 is sorted into the ORF group, with uncertain function. The V end was cut by 4 bases, the J end by 8 bases, with 6 bases between. This CDR3 has 10 amino acids. The CDR3 sequence: CASSRCKQYF. In DNA, the CDR3 is TGCGCCAGCAGTCGTTGCAAGCAGTACTTC.

This clone was counted only a few times. The chain links TRBV4-1 to TRBJ1-2, with 8 bases that match TRBD1. CDR3 length: 14 residues. Trimming at V came to 1 base and at J to 6 bases, leaving 4 bases not matched to a gene. The V gene's germline CDR1 is MGHRA and CDR2 YSYEKL. The CDR3 bases are TGCGCCAGCAGCCAAGGATACAGGGGGAATGGCTACACCTTC. Its translation is CASSQGYRGNGYTF.